The 8 T cell receptor beta chains given below trace back to one sample, sequenced in a study of regulatory T cells in long-lasting Graves disease. Time point defined: persistent/refractory GD, antithyroid drugs over 5 years with positive TRAb. The TCR library was made from RNA extracted from PBMCs. Through Arm-PCR of CDR3 regions and iRepertoire HTBI primers, TCR beta libraries were built. TCRdb reanalysed the multiplex PCR reads using MiXCR and keeps one entry per CDR3 protein. The sample has hundreds of thousands of distinct CDR3 sequences; less than 25% are singletons. This specimen was peripheral blood mononuclear cells (PBMCs), taken when the disease was refractory, from a patient treated with antithyroid drugs. These receptors all stem from a female donor with Graves disease.

The rearrangement links TRBV29-1 to TRBJ1-5; TRBD1 might be the D (6 bases). Germline CDR1 is SQVTM and CDR2 is ANQGSEA. The CDR3 is made up of 12 amino acids. V was pared by 6 bases and J by 3 bases, with 9 bases between. The CDR3 loop reads CSVGTLNQPQHF. CDR3 in DNA: TGCAGCGTCGGGACACTCAATCAGCCCCAGCATTTT.

This clonotype was observed at least ten times. The chain is built from TRBV2 and TRBJ2-5; maybe TRBD2 (5 bases). V dropped 8 bases and J dropped 1 base, with 17 bases sitting between them. This CDR3 contains 15 residues. The germline V gene has CDR1 SNHLY and CDR2 FYNNEI. The CDR3 nucleotides read TGTGCCAGCGGAGGACTTTCGGGCTCCCAAGAGACCCAGTACTTC. As protein: CASGGLSGSQETQYF.

With respect to this clonotype: A much larger clone differs from this one at a single base, so this may be a read error. The V and J genes are TRBV30 and TRBJ2-5, with TRBD2 as a possible D gene (5 bases). Germline V CDR1 and CDR2: GTSNPN, SVGIG (reference sequence). V lost 1 base and J 4 bases, leaving 13 bases between the germline ends. This CDR3 is built from 14 residues. The CDR3 bases are TGTGCCTGGAGTGGGGCACGGAGGCGAGAGACCCAGTACTTC. Protein product: CAWSGARRRETQYF.

With respect to this clonotype: This may stem from a read error, because a much larger clone lies one nucleotide away. The V and J genes are TRBV7-9 and TRBJ2-7, with TRBD1 identical over 7 bases. CDR3 length equals 14 residues. V shed 1 base, J shed 2 bases, and the junction held 2 bases outside the gene matches. In germline, CDR1 is SEHNR, CDR2 FQNEAQ (reference sequence). The CDR3 reads CASSLEGQPYEQYF. Here the CDR3 DNA reads TGTGCCAGCAGCTTAGAGGGACAGCCCTACGAGCAGTACTTC.

The J gene is TRBJ1-1, the V gene TRBV19; D unclear. This CDR3 has 19 residues. The V and J ends lost 8 bases and 0 bases respectively, with 28 bases between them. Germline V gene lookup returns CDR1 LNHDA and CDR2 SQIVND (reference sequence). The CDR3 sequence is CASGSLQRTGFGLNTEAFF. In DNA, the CDR3 is TGTGCCAGTGGATCCTTACAAAGAACGGGGTTTGGTTTGAACACTGAAGCTTTCTTT.

The chain combines TRBV19 with TRBJ2-7; D is perhaps TRBD2 (6 bases). CDR1 is LNHDA and CDR2 is SQIVND in the germline V gene (reference sequence). The CDR3 is made up of 12 amino acids. V gave up 6 bases and J gave up 6 bases, with 12 bases separating them. In DNA, the CDR3 is TGTGCCAGTAGCGGGAGATCACTCGAGCAGTACTTC. Its protein product is CASSGRSLEQYF. The whole variable domain, remainder taken from reference TRBV19 and TRBJ2-7, is DGGITQSPKYLFRKEGQNVTLSCEQNLNHDAMYWYRQDPGQGLRLIYYSQIVNDFQKGDIAEGYSVSREKKESFPLTVTSAQKNPTAFYLCASSGRSLEQYFGPGTRLTVT.

Many counts were recorded for this clonotype. In nucleotides, the CDR3 is TGCAGTGCTAGTTTTAACACTGAAGCTTTCTTT. Protein sequence: CSASFNTEAFF. This chain joins TRBV20-1 and TRBJ1-1; no clear D. Trimming pared 3 bases from V and 2 bases from J, leaving 4 bases between. This CDR3 is built from 11 residues. The germline V gene has CDR1 DFQATT and CDR2 SNEGSKA (reference sequence).

Many counts were recorded for this clonotype. The V and J genes are TRBV9 and TRBJ1-2; D is perhaps TRBD1 (6 bases). Per germline, CDR1 SGDLS and CDR2 YYNGEE. V gave up 0 bases and J gave up 8 bases, with 14 bases separating them. The CDR3 contains 14 residues. CDR3 DNA: TGTGCCAGCAGCGTAGCTGCACAGGGTCGGGGCTACACCTTC. This encodes CASSVAAQGRGYTF.